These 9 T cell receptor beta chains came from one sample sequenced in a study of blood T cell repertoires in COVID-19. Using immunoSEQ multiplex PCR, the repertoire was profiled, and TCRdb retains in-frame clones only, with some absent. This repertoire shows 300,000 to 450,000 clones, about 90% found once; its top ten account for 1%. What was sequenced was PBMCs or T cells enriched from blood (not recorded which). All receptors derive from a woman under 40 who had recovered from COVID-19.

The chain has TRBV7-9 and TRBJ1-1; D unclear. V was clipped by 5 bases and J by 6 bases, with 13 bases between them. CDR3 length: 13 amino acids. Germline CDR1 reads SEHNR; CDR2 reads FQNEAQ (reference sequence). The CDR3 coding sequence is TGTGCCAGCAGCCGACACATTATCCCTGAAGCTTTCTTT. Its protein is CASSRHIIPEAFF.

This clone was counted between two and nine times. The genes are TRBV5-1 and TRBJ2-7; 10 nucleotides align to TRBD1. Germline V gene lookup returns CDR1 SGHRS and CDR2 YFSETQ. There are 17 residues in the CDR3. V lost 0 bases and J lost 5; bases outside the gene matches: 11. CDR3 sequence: CASSLGRPGQGNHEQYF. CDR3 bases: TGCGCCAGCAGCTTGGGCCGACCGGGACAGGGGAACCACGAGCAGTACTTC.

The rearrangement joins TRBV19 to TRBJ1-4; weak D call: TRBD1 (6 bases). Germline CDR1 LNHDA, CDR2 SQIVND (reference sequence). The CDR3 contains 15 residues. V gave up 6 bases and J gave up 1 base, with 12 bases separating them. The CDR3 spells CASRGGIVTNEKLFF. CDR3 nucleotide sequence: TGTGCCAGTAGAGGGGGAATCGTAACTAATGAAAAACTGTTTTTT.

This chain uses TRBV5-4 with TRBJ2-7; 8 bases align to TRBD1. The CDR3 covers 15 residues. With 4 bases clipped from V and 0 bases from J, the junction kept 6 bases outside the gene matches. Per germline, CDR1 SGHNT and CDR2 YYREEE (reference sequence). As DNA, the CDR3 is TGTGCCAGCAGCAAGGACAGGGCGAGCTCCTACGAGCAGTACTTC. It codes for CASSKDRASSYEQYF.

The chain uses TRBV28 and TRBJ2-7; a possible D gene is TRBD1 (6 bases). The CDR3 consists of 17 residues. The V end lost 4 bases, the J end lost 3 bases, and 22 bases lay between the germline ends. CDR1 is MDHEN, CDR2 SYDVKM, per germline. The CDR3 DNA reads TGTGCCAGCAGTTCCATAACACAGGGATACCCCTACTACGAGCAGTACTTC. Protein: CASSSITQGYPYYEQYF.

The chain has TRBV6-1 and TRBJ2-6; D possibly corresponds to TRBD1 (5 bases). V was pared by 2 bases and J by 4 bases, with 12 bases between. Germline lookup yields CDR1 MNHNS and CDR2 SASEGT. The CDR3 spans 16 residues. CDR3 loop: CASSENWGGGANVLTF. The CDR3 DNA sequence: TGTGCCAGCAGTGAAAATTGGGGCGGCGGGGCCAACGTCCTGACTTTC.

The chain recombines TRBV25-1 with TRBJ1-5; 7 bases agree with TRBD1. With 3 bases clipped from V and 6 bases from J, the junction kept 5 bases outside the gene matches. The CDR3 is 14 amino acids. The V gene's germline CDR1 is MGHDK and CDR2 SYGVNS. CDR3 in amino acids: CASSDEGAGQPQHF. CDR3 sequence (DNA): TGTGCCAGCAGTGATGAGGGGGCGGGTCAGCCCCAGCATTTT.

DNA for the CDR3: TGTGCCAGCAGTTATGGGGGGGTCTCCTACAATGAGCAGTTCTTC. It translates to CASSYGGVSYNEQFF. J is TRBJ2-1 and V is TRBV6-2 or TRBV6-3, with 7 nucleotides matching TRBD2. The CDR3 sequence is 15 residues long. Germline V lookup: CDR1 MNHEY, CDR2 SVGEGT. V gave up 3 bases and J gave up 0 bases; unmatched junction bases: 2.

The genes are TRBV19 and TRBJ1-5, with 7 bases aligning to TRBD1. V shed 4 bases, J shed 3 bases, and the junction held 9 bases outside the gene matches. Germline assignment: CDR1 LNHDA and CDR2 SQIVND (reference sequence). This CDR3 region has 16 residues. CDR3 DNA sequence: TGTGCCAGTAGTACCGGGTCGGGGACAGACAATCAGCCCCAGCATTTT. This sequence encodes CASSTGSGTDNQPQHF.